This is a list of T cell receptor beta chains from one sample in a study of T cell responses to AZD1222 COVID-19 vaccine. Here immunoSEQ multiplex PCR was the method, and the copy in TCRdb shows in-frame clones only, minus some. The sample yields 150,000 or so clones, under 95% seen once. The sample here was peripheral blood, taken on day 0 of AZD1222 vaccination. Receptors were obtained from an adult in good health. CDR3s include the opening cysteine and the closing phenylalanine or tryptophan. Fields, in order: D gene, J gene, V gene, CDR3 protein, CDR3 DNA. D genes are given only for firm matches.

TRBD2 | TRBJ2-3 | TRBV7-3 | CASSYGTSGAADTQYF | TGTGCCAGCAGCTACGGGACTAGCGGGGCGGCAGATACGCAGTATTTT
- | TRBJ1-1 | TRBV18 | CASSPLVTDAEAFF | TGTGCCAGCTCACCCCTCGTGACGGACGCTGAAGCTTTCTTT
TRBD1 | TRBJ1-4 | TRBV9 | CASSVEGQPGDEKLFF | TGTGCCAGCAGCGTAGAGGGACAGCCCGGAGATGAAAAACTGTTTTTT
TRBD1 | TRBJ1-5 | TRBV2 | CASETGGNQPQHF | TGTGCCAGCGAGACAGGGGGCAATCAGCCCCAGCATTTT
TRBD2 | TRBJ2-7 | TRBV5-1 | CASSLGLAGNLYEQYF | TGCGCCAGCAGCTTGGGACTAGCGGGTAACCTATACGAGCAGTACTTC
- | TRBJ2-7 | TRBV11-3 | CASSSRMGAGPNYEQYF | TGTGCCAGCAGCTCCCGGATGGGGGCGGGCCCTAATTACGAGCAGTACTTC
- | TRBJ1-1 | TRBV9 | CASSVRLDTEAFF | TGTGCCAGCAGCGTAAGGTTGGACACTGAAGCTTTCTTT
- | TRBJ2-1 | TRBV5-1 | CASSLDGSSYNEQFF | TGCGCCAGCAGCTTGGATGGGAGCTCCTACAATGAGCAGTTCTTC
- | TRBJ1-2 | TRBV5-6 | CASSPAGGRGLAF | TGTGCCAGCAGCCCCGCCGGGGGCAGGGGCCTAGCCTTC
- | TRBJ2-7 | TRBV6-2/TRBV6-3 | CASSYYIYGEQYF | TGTGCCAGCAGTTACTATATCTATGGCGAGCAGTACTTC
- | TRBJ1-4 | TRBV5-4 | CASSFFGERGKLFF | TGTGCCAGCAGCTTTTTCGGGGAAAGGGGAAAACTGTTTTTT